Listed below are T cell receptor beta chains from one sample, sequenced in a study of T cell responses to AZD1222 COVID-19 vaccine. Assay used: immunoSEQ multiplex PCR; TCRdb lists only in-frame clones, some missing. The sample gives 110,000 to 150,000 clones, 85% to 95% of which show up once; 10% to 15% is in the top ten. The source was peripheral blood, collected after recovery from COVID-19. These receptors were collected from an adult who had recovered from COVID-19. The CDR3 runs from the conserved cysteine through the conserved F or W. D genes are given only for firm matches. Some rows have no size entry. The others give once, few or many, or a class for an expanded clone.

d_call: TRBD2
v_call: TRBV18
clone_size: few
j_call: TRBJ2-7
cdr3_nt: TGTGCCAGCTCCCAAGGGACTAGCGGGTCGAGGAGCTCCTACGAGCAGTACTTC
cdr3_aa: CASSQGTSGSRSSYEQYF

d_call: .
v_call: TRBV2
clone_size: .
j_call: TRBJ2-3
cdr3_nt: TGTGCCAGCGACGGGACTAGCACAGATACGCAGTATTTT
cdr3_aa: CASDGTSTDTQYF

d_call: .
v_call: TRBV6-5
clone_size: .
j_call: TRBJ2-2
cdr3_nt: TGTGCCGTCCGGATAAGACAAACCGGGGAGCTGTTTTTT
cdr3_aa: CAVRIRQTGELFF

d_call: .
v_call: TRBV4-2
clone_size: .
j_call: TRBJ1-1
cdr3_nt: TGTGCCAGCAGCCAAGATGGCTGGGATGAAGCTTTCTTT
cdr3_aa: CASSQDGWDEAFF

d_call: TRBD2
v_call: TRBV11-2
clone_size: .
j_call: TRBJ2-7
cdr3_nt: TGTGCCAGCAGCGTCTCTAGCGGGTTGCCCTACGAGCAGTACTTC
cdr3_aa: CASSVSSGLPYEQYF

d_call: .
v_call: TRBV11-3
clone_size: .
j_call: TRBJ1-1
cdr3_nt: TGTGCCAGCAGCTTTGGGGACACTGAAGCTTTCTTT
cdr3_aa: CASSFGDTEAFF

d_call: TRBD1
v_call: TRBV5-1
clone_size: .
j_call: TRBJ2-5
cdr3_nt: TGCGCCAGCCACAGGGGTGCCCAAGAGACCCAGTACTTC
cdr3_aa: CASHRGAQETQYF

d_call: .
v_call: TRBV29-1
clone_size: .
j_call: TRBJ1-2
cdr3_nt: TGCAGCGTTGTGGCGACAGCTAACTATGGCTACACCTTC
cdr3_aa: CSVVATANYGYTF

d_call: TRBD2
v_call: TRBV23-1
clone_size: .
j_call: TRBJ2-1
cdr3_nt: TGCGCCAGCAGTCATGGGCTAGCGGGAAAAATCAATGAGCAGTTCTTC
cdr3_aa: CASSHGLAGKINEQFF

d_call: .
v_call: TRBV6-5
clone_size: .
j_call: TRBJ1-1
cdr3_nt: TGTGCCAGCGGAATTCGGGGGGCAGGCACTGAAGCTTTCTTT
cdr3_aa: CASGIRGAGTEAFF

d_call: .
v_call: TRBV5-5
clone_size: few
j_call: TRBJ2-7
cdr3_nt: TGTGCCAGCAGCCCGCTACAGGGACGCGAGCAGTACTTC
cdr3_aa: CASSPLQGREQYF

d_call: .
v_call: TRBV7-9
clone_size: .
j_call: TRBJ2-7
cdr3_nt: TGTGCCAGCAGCCAACCTAGCTCCTACGAGCAGTACTTC
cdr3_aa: CASSQPSSYEQYF

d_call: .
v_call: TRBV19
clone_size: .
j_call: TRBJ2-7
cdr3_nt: TGTGCCAGTAGTATAGTAGCGGACTCCTACGAGCAGTACTTC
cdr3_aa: CASSIVADSYEQYF

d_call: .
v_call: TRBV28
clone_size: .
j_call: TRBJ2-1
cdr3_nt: TGTGCCAGCACAGGCCGGGAGTACAATGAGCAGTTCTTC
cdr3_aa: CASTGREYNEQFF

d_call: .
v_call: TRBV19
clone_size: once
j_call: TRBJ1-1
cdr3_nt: TGTGCCAGTAACAACCCTGTACCGAACACTGAAGCTTTCTTT
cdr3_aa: CASNNPVPNTEAFF

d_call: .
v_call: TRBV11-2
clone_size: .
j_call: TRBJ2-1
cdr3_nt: TGTGCCAGCAGCTTACTTTCCGTGTCCTACAATGAGCAGTTCTTC
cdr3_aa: CASSLLSVSYNEQFF

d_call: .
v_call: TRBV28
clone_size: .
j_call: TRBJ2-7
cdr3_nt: TGTGCCAGCAGCTTAAGGGGGGAGAGACTTTACGGGCAGTACTTC
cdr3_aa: CASSLRGERLYGQYF

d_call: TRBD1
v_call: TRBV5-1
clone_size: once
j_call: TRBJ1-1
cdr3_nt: TGCGCCAGCAGTCCCGGGACAGGGCGCACTGAAGCTTTCTTT
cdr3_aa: CASSPGTGRTEAFF

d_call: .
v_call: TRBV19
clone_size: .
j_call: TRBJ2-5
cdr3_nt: TGTGCCAGTAGCCGGACGGGCGCGTTGGAGACCCAGTACTTC
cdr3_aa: CASSRTGALETQYF

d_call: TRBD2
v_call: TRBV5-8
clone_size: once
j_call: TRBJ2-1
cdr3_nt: TGTGCCAGCAGCATCCCTAGCGGAGGATCTGAGCAGTTCTTC
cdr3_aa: CASSIPSGGSEQFF

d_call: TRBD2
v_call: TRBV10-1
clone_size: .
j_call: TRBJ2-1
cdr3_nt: TGCGCCAGCAGTGGGAAGGGGACTAGCGGGACCTACAATGAGCAGTTCTTC
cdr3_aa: CASSGKGTSGTYNEQFF

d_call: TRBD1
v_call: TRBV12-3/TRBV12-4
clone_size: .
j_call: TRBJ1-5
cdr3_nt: TGTGCCAGCAGCCAGGACAGGGAAAGGCCCCAGCATTTT
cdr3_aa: CASSQDRERPQHF

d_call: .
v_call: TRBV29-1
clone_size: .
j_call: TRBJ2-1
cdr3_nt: TGCAGCGTTGAAGAGGCCGGACAGTTTTTTTCCTACAATGAGCAGTTCTTC
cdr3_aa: CSVEEAGQFFSYNEQFF

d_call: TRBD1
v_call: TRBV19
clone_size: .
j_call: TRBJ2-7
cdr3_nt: TGTGCCAGTAGTCGGGACAGGTCCACCTTAGAGCAGTACTTC
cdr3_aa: CASSRDRSTLEQYF

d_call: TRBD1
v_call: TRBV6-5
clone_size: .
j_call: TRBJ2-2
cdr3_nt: TGTGCCACCGGGACAGGGCGGTGGGAGCTGTTTTTT
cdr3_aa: CATGTGRWELFF

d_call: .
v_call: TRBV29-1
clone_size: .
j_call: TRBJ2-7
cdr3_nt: TGCAGCGTCCGGGACACAACCTACGAGCAGTACTTC
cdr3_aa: CSVRDTTYEQYF

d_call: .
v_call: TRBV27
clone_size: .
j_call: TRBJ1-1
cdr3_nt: TGTGCCAGCAGACTGGCCCCTTGGGCTGAAGCTTTCTTT
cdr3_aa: CASRLAPWAEAFF

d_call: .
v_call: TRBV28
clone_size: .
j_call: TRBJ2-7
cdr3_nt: TGTGCCAGCAGCCTACCTCAGGTGGGACATTACGAGCAGTACTTC
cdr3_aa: CASSLPQVGHYEQYF

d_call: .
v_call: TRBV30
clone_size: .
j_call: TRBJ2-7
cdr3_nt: TGTGCCTGGAGTGAAGGCAGGAACTACGAGCAGTACTTC
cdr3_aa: CAWSEGRNYEQYF

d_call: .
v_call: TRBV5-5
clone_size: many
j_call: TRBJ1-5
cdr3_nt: TGTGCCAGCAGCCAGGGTCCCAATCAGCCCCAGCATTTT
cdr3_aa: CASSQGPNQPQHF

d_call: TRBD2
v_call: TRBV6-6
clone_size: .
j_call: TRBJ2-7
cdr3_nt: TGTGCCAGCAGTAAACCAGCGGGAGCGGATCCCTCCGAGCAGTACTTC
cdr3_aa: CASSKPAGADPSEQYF

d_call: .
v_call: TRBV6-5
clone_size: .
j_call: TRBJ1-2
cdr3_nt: TGTGCCAGCAGTTATGCCCGTGGCGGGATCTATGGCTACACCTTC
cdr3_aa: CASSYARGGIYGYTF